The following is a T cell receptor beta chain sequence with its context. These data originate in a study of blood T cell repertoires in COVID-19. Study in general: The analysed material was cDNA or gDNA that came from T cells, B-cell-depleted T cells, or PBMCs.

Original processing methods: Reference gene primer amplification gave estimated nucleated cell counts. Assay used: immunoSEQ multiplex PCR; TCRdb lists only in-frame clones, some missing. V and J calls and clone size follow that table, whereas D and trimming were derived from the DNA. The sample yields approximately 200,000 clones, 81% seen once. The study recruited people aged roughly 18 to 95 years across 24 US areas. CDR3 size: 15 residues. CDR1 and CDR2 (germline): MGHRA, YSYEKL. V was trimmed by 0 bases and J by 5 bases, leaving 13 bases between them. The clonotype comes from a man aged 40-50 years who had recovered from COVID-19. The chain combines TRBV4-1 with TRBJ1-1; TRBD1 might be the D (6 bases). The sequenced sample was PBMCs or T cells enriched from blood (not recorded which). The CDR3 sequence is CASSQDLGAWTEAFF. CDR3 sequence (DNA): TGCGCCAGCAGCCAAGATCTGGGGGCATGGACTGAAGCTTTCTTT.